Listed below are T cell receptor beta chains from one sample, sequenced in a study of PD-1 blockade in classical Hodgkin lymphoma. Sequencing was performed with immunoSEQ multiplex PCR; in TCRdb, only in-frame clones are kept and a portion is missing. The repertoire includes more than 9,500 clones, more than 65% of them detected once, and around 1.5% sits in the top ten. Source: CD4+ T cells from blood, taken at baseline. All receptors derive from a human donor with classical Hodgkin lymphoma. The CDR3 runs from the conserved cysteine through the conserved F or W. Fields, in order: D gene, clone size, J gene, V gene, CDR3 DNA, CDR3 protein. D genes are given only for firm matches. Expanded clones get a size class; other rows say once, few or many, or leave the size out.

>.|.|TRBJ2-7|TRBV18
TGTGCCAGCTCACCCCAGTCCTACGAGCAGTACTTC
CASSPQSYEQYF
>.|.|TRBJ1-5|TRBV5-8
TGTGCCAGCAGCCGGAGCAATCAGCCCCAGCATTTT
CASSRSNQPQHF
>.|.|TRBJ2-2|TRBV7-9
TGTGCCAGCAGCTTCGATGGCAACGGGGAGCTGTTTTTT
CASSFDGNGELFF
>.|few|TRBJ1-2|TRBV18
TGTGCCAGCTCACCACAGACACACACGAGCTATGGCTACACCTTC
CASSPQTHTSYGYTF
>TRBD2|few|TRBJ2-2|TRBV6-4
TGTGCCAGCAGTGTGACTAGCGGGGGGATAAACACCGGGGAGCTGTTTTTT
CASSVTSGGINTGELFF
>TRBD2|.|TRBJ2-3|TRBV7-6
TGTGCCAGCAGCTTAGGACTAGCGAAAGATACGCAGTATTTT
CASSLGLAKDTQYF
>.|.|TRBJ1-3|TRBV7-9
TGTGCCAGCAGCTTATCCTCTGGAAACACCATATATTTT
CASSLSSGNTIYF
>.|.|TRBJ2-5|TRBV10-2
TGCGCCAGCATCCCGACTAGTGAAGAGACCCAGTACTTC
CASIPTSEETQYF
>TRBD2|.|TRBJ2-5|TRBV19
TGTGCCACCCAAGGCGGGGGAGGGGAGACCCAGTACTTC
CATQGGGGETQYF
>TRBD2|once|TRBJ2-3|TRBV19
TGTGCCAGTAGTATTAGAGGAACGGGGCTAGCGGGGGGCCGGGGCACAGATACGCAGTATTTT
CASSIRGTGLAGGRGTDTQYF
>.|.|TRBJ1-4|TRBV7-9
TGTGCCAGCAGCTTAGGCGAGGTGGACAGCAATGAAAAACTGTTTTTT
CASSLGEVDSNEKLFF
>.|.|TRBJ2-7|TRBV19
TGTGCCAGTAGTCCCTCTGGGGGGATGGTCTACGAGCAGTACTTC
CASSPSGGMVYEQYF
>.|.|TRBJ1-2|TRBV5-6
TGTGCCAGCAGCCTCGGACTAATTCCCTATGGCTACACCTTC
CASSLGLIPYGYTF
>.|.|TRBJ1-2|TRBV30
TGTGCCTGGAGTCCCAGGGTCTTTGGCTACACCTTC
CAWSPRVFGYTF
>TRBD1|.|TRBJ1-5|TRBV9
TGTGCCAGCAGCGTGGGGGACAGGGAAGATCAGCCCCAGCATTTT
CASSVGDREDQPQHF
>.|.|TRBJ1-4|TRBV5-8
TGTGCCAGCAGCTTTGGGAGATTTAATGAAAAACTGTTTTTT
CASSFGRFNEKLFF
>.|.|TRBJ2-2|TRBV21-1
TGTGCCAGCAGCAAAGCTACAGGGGTAACCGGGGAGCTGTTTTTT
CASSKATGVTGELFF
>TRBD2|once|TRBJ2-5|TRBV7-3
TGTGCCAGCAGCCCAGGGACTAGCGGGATCGTGACGAAAGAGACCCAGTACTTC
CASSPGTSGIVTKETQYF
>TRBD1|.|TRBJ2-1|TRBV7-3
TGTGCCAGCAGCTTAGCCCCAATGGACAGGCTAGCCTACAATGAGCAGTTCTTC
CASSLAPMDRLAYNEQFF
>.|.|TRBJ2-4|TRBV7-3
TGTGCCAGCCTGGCTAGAACATTAGCCAAAAACATTCAGTACTTC
CASLARTLAKNIQYF
>TRBD2|.|TRBJ2-7|TRBV9
TGTGCCAGCAGCGTAGGGCTAGCGGGGTACTACGAGCAGTACTTC
CASSVGLAGYYEQYF
>.|once|TRBJ1-3|TRBV11-1
TGTGCCAGCAGCGATGACAGATGGGGAAACACCATATATTTT
CASSDDRWGNTIYF
>.|.|TRBJ1-1|TRBV11-2
TGTGCCAGCAGCCATAACGCGGCAGGGTTGAACACTGAAGCTTTCTTT
CASSHNAAGLNTEAFF
>TRBD1|.|TRBJ2-7|TRBV29-1
TGCAGCGTTAGGGACAGCTACGAGCAGTACTTC
CSVRDSYEQYF
>.|.|TRBJ2-7|TRBV6-6
TGTGCCAGCAGTTCGCTAGCCACCGGGCAGTACTTC
CASSSLATGQYF
>TRBD2|.|TRBJ2-3|TRBV5-1
TGCGCCAGCAGCGGGCTAGCGGGGGGCACAGATACGCAGTATTTT
CASSGLAGGTDTQYF
>.|.|TRBJ1-6|TRBV10-3
TGTGCCATCAGTGAGCTAAGTTCACCCCTCCACTTT
CAISELSSPLHF
>TRBD1|.|TRBJ1-2|TRBV29-1
TGCAGCGTTGGACTGACAGGGGGCTATGGCTACACCTTC
CSVGLTGGYGYTF
>TRBD2|.|TRBJ2-3|TRBV7-3
TGTGCCAGCAGCTTCGGACTAGTTACAGATACGCAGTATTTT
CASSFGLVTDTQYF
>TRBD2|.|TRBJ2-1|TRBV11-2
TGTGCCAGCAGCTTAGCACTAGCGGGGGGTCGCCCCTACAATGAGCAGTTCTTC
CASSLALAGGRPYNEQFF
>.|.|TRBJ1-6|TRBV7-6
TGTGCCAGCAGCTTAGCGGGGGGGTGGGATTCACCCCTCCACTTT
CASSLAGGWDSPLHF